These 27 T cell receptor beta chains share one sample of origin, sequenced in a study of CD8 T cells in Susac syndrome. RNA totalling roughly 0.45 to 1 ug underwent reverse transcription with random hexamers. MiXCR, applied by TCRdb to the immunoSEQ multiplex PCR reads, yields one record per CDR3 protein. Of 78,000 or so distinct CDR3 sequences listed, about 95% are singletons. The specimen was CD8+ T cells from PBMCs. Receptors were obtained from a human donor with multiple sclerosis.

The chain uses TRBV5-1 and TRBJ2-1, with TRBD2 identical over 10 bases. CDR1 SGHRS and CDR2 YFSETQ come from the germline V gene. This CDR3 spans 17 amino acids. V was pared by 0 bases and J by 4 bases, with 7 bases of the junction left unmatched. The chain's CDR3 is CASSLGTGTSAYNEQFF. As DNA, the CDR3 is TGCGCCAGCAGCTTGGGTACCGGGACTAGCGCTTACAATGAGCAGTTCTTC.

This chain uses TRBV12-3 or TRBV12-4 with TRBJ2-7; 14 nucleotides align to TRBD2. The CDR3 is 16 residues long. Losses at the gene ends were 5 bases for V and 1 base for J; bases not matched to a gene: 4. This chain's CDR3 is CASSGTSGRGSYEQYF. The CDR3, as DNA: TGTGCCAGCAGTGGGACTAGCGGGAGAGGGTCCTACGAGCAGTACTTC.

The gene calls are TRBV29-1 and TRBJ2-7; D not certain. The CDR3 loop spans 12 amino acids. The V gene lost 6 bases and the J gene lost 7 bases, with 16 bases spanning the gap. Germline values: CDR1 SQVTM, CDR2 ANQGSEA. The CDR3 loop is CSVITDRPEQYF. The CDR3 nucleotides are TGCAGCGTGATTACCGACCGTCCGGAGCAGTACTTC.

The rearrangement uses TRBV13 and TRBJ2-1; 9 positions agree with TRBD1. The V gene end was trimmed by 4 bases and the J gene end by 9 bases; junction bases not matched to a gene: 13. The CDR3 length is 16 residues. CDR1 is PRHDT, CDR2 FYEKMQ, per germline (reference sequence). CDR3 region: CASSSNEGQGAGEQFF. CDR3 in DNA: TGTGCCAGCAGCTCGAACGAGGGACAGGGTGCGGGTGAGCAGTTCTTC.

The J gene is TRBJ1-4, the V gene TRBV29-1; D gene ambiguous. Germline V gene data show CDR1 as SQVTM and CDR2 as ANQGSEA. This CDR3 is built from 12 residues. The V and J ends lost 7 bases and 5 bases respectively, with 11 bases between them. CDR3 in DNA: TGCAGCGCCTCCCCCGGAAATGAAAAACTGTTTTTT. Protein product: CSASPGNEKLFF.

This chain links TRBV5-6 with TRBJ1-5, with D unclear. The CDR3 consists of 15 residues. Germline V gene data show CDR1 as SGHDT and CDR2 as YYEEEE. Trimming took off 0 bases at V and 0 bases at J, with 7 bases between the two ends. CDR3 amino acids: CASSLGVYSNQPQHF. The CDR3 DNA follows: TGTGCCAGCAGCTTGGGGGTCTATAGCAATCAGCCCCAGCATTTT.

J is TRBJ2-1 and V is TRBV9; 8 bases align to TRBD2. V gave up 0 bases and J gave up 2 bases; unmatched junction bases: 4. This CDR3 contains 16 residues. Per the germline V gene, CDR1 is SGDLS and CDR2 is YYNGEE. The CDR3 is CASSVDERGTYNEQFF. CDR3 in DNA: TGTGCCAGCAGCGTAGATGAGCGGGGGACCTACAATGAGCAGTTCTTC.

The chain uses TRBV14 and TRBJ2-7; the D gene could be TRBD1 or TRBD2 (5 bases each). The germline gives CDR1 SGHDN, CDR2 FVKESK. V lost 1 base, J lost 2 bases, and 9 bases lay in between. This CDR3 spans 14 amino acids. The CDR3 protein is CASSQGGPTYEQYF. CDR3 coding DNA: TGTGCCAGCAGCCAAGGGGGACCCACCTACGAGCAGTACTTC.

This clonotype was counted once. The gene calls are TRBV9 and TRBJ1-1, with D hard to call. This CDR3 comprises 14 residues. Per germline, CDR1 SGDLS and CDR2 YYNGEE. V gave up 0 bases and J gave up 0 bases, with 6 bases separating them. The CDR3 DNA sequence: TGTGCCAGCAGCGTAGAGCAGATGAACACTGAAGCTTTCTTT. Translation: CASSVEQMNTEAFF.

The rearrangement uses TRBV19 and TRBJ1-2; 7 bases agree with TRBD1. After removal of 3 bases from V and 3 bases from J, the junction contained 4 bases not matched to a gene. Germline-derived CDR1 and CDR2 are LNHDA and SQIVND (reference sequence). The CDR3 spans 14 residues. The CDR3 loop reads CASSIGQGDYGYTF. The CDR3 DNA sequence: TGTGCCAGTAGTATCGGGCAGGGGGACTATGGCTACACCTTC.

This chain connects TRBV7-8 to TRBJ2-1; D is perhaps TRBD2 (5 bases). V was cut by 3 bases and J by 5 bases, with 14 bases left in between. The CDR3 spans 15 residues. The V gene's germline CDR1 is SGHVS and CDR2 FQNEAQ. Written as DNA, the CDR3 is TGTGCCAGCAGCTTCAGGAGACTACAACACAATGAGCAGTTCTTC. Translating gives CASSFRRLQHNEQFF.

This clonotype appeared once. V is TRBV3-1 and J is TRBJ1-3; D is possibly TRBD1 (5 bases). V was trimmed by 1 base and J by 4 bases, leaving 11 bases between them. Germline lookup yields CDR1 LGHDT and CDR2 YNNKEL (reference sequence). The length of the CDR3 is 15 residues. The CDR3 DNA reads TGTGCCAGCAGCCAAGGAGTGGGGGTCGGAAACACCATATATTTT. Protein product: CASSQGVGVGNTIYF.

CDR3 sequence: CASSFGLSNTGELFF. In DNA form, the CDR3 reads TGTGCCAGCAGCTTTGGCTTAAGCAACACCGGGGAGCTGTTTTTT. This rearrangement joins TRBV5-6 to TRBJ2-2; D unresolved. The CDR3 sequence is 15 residues long. The ends were cut back, 2 bases at V and 2 bases at J, with 10 bases in the middle. The germline gives CDR1 SGHDT, CDR2 YYEEEE.

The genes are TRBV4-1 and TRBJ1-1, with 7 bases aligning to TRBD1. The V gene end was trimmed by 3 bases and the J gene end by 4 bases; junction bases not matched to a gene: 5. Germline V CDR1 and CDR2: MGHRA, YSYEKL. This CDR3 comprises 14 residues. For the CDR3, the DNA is TGCGCCAGCAGCCATAGACAGGGATCCACTGAAGCTTTCTTT. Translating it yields CASSHRQGSTEAFF.

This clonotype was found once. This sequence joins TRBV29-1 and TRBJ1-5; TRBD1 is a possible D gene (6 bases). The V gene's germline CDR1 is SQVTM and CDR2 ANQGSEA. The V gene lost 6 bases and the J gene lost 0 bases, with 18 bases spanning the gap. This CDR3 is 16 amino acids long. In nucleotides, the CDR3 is TGCAGCGTCCCGAATCCGACAGGTGATAGCAATCAGCCCCAGCATTTT. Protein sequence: CSVPNPTGDSNQPQHF. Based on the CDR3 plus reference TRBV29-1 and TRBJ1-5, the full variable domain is SAVISQKPSRDICQRGTSLTIQCQVDSQVTMMFWYRQQPGQSLTLIATANQGSEATYESGFVIDKFPISRPNLTFSTLTVSNMSPEDSSIYLCSVPNPTGDSNQPQHFGDGTRLSIL.

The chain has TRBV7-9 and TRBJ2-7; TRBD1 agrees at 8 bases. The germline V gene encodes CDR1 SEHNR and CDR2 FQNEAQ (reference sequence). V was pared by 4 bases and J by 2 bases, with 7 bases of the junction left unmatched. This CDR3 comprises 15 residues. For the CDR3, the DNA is TGTGCCAGCAGCTCCGGGACAGGTCTTACCTACGAGCAGTACTTC. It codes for CASSSGTGLTYEQYF.

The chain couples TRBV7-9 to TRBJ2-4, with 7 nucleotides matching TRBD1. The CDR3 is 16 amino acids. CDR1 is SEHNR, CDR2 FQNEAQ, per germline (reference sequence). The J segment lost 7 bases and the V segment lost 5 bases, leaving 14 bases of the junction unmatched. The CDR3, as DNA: TGTGCCAGCAGCCCTCATCAAAAGTCGACAGGGAACATTCAGTACTTC. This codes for CASSPHQKSTGNIQYF. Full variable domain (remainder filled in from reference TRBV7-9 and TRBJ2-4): DTGVSQNPRHKITKRGQNVTFRCDPISEHNRLYWYRQTLGQGPEFLTYFQNEAQLEKSRLLSDRFSAERPKGSFSTLEIQRTEQGDSAMYLCASSPHQKSTGNIQYFGAGTRLSVL.

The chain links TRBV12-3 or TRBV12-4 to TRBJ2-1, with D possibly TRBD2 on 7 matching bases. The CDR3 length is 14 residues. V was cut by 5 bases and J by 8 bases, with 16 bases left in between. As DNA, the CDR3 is TGTGCCAGCAGTCAGCGGGGACGACAGGATGAGCAGTTCTTC. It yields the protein CASSQRGRQDEQFF.

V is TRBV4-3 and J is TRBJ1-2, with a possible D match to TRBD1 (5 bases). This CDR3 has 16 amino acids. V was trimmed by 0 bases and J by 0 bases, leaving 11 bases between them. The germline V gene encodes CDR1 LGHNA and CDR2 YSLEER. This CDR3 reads CASSQDWGRANYGYTF. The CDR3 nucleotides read TGCGCCAGCAGCCAAGATTGGGGGAGAGCTAACTATGGCTACACCTTC.

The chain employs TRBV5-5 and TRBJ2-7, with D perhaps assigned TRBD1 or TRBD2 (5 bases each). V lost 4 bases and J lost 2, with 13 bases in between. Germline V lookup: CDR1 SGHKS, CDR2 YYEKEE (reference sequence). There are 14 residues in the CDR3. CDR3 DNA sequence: TGTGCCAGCAGCCCCTCAGGGACCCCCTACGAGCAGTACTTC. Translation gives CASSPSGTPYEQYF.

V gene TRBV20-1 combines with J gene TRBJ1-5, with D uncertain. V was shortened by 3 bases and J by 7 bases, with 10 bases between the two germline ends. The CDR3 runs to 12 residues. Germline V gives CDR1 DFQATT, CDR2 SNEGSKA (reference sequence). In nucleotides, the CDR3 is TGCAGTGCTAGTCCTGGAGGGCAGCCCCAGCATTTT. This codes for CSASPGGQPQHF.

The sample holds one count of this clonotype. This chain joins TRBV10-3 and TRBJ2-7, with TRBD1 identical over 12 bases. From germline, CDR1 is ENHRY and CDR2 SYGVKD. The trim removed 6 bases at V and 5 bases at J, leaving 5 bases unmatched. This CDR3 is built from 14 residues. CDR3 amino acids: CAISSGTGGNEQYF. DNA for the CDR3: TGTGCCATCAGCTCCGGGACAGGGGGCAACGAGCAGTACTTC.

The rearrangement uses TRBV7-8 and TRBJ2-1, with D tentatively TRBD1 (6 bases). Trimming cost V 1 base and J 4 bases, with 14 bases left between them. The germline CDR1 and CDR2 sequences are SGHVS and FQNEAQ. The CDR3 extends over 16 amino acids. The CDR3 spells CASSLGAGQGYNEQFF. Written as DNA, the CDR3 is TGTGCCAGCAGCTTAGGGGCCGGGCAGGGGTACAATGAGCAGTTCTTC.

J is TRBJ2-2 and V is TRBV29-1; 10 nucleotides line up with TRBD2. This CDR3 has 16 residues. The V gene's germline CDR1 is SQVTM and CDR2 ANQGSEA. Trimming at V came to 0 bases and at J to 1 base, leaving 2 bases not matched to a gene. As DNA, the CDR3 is TGCAGCGTTGAAGAGCCTAGCGGGGGGAACACCGGGGAGCTGTTTTTT. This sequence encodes CSVEEPSGGNTGELFF.

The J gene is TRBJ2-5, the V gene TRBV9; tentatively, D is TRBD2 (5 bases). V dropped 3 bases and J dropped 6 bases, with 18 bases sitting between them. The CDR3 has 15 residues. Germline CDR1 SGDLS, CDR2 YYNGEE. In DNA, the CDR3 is TGTGCCAGCAGCGCGCGGGCCACCGCGGAAAAGACCCAGTACTTC. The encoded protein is CASSARATAEKTQYF.

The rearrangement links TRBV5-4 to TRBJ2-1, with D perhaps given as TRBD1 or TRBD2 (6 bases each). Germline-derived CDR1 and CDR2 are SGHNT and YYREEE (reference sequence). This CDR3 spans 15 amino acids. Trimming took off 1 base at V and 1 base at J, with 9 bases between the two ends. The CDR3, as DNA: TGTGCCAGCAGCTTGCAAGGGGGGTCCTACAATGAGCAGTTCTTC. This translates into CASSLQGGSYNEQFF. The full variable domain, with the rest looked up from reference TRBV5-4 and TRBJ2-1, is ETGVTQSPTHLIKTRGQQVTLRCSSQSGHNTVSWYQQALGQGPQFIFQYYREEENGRGNFPPRFSGLQFPNYSSELNVNALELDDSALYLCASSLQGGSYNEQFFGPGTRLTVL.

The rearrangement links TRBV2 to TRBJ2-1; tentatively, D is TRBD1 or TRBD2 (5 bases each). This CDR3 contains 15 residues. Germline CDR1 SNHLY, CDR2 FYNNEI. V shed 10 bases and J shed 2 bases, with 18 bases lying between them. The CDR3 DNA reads TGTGCCACCGGTCGGGGCCAGGCGGCCTACAATGAGCAGTTCTTC. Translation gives CATGRGQAAYNEQFF.